This T cell receptor (beta chain) was observed in a study of T-cell memory formation after mild COVID-19. Across the study: TCR clusters mostly belonged to single donors.

Using constant-segment primers, 5'RACE produced TCR alpha and TCR beta cDNA libraries carrying sample barcodes and UMIs. TCRdb reprocessed the 5' RACE reads via MiXCR and lists one record per CDR3 protein. The sample lists fewer than 700,000 distinct CDR3 sequences, about 20% occurring once. The CDR3 runs to 16 residues. Deletions cut 7 bases from V and 0 bases from J, with 19 bases between. CDR1 is MNHEY and CDR2 is SMNVEV in the germline V gene (reference sequence). Sequencing input: PBMCs or a T cell subset sorted from them (not recorded which). This TCR derives from an adult woman who had mild COVID-19 (a few samples of this study predate the infection). Cell type and time point are not known. The chain is built from TRBV27 and TRBJ2-7; a weak D match, TRBD2 (6 bases). The CDR3: CASTLRRGSGSYEQYF. The CDR3, as DNA: TGTGCCAGCACCCTACGTAGGGGTAGCGGCTCCTACGAGCAGTACTTC.